This TCR beta chain was identified during a study of identical twins. A universal primer site arose from template switching, and cDNA bore unique molecular identifiers. TCRdb reprocessed the 5' RACE reads with MiXCR, giving one entry per CDR3 protein. This repertoire shows around 1.7 million distinct CDR3 sequences, under 35% found once; its top ten account for less than 0.35%. Each donor (without exception) was a healthy Caucasian. J was trimmed by 11 bases and V by 4 bases; bases with no gene match: 3. The germline V gene has CDR1 MGHRA and CDR2 YSYEKL. This CDR3 has 13 residues. This clonotype has only one observation.

The specimen sequenced was cord blood. The chain is built from TRBV4-1 and TRBJ2-4; 12 bases align to TRBD1. The TCR sequence derives from a newborn girl in good health. CDR3 residues: CASSRDRGPVQYF. CDR3 sequence (DNA): TGCGCCAGCAGCCGGGACAGGGGGCCAGTTCAGTACTTC.